The present T cell receptor beta chain was sequenced within a study of CD8 T cells in Susac syndrome. In the case of this clonotype: Its antigen remains unknown.

Sequencing of TCR beta drew on CD8+ and CD4+ T cells from blood. RNA, at about 0.5 to 1 ug, was reverse transcribed with random hexamers. An immunoSEQ multiplex PCR amplified TCR beta CDR3 over 54 Vbeta and 13 Jbeta. TCRdb ran MiXCR on the immunoSEQ multiplex PCR reads and lists one entry per CDR3 protein. The sample shows about 200,000 distinct CDR3 sequences, roughly 90% of them seen only once. Study conclusions and caveats: CD4+ T cell repertoires in Susac syndrome exhibited no evidence of clonal expansion.

The CDR3 contains 15 residues. The V gene's germline CDR1 is SGDLS and CDR2 YYNGEE. V lost 2 bases, J lost 7 bases, and 10 bases stayed unmatched. The chain recombines TRBV9 with TRBJ2-7, with 9 bases that match TRBD1. Sequences were obtained from CD4+ T cells from PBMCs. The source is a human donor with Susac syndrome. Here the CDR3 reads CASSVRGTGNYEQYF. Here the CDR3 DNA reads TGTGCCAGCAGCGTGAGGGGGACAGGGAACTATGAGCAGTACTTC.